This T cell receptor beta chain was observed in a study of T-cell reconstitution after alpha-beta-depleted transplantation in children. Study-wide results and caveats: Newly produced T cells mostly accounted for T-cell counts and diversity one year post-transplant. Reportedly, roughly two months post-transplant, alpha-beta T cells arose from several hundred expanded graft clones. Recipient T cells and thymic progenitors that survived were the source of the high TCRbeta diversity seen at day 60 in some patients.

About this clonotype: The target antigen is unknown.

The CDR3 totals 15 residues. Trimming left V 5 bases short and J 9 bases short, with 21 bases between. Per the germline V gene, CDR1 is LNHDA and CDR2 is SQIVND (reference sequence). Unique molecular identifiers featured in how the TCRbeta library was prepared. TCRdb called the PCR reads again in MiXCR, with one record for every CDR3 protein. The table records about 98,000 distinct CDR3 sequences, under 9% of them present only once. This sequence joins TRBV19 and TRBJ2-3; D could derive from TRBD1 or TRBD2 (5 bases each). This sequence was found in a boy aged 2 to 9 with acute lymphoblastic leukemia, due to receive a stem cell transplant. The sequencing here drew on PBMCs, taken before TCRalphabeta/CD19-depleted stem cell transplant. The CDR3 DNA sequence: TGTGCCAGTAGTTCCCTCTCGGGGCCCGCCGCCACGCAGTATTTT. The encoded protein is CASSSLSGPAATQYF.